This T cell receptor beta chain was identified during a study of T cells in Graves' hyperthyroidism and ophthalmopathy. Researchers took RNA transcripts and amplified the TCR beta CDR3 regions from them. A first-round RT-PCR of the TCR CDR3 used the HTBI primer set. TCRdb re-analysed the multiplex PCR reads in MiXCR, keeping a single row per CDR3 protein. Among about 720,000 distinct CDR3 sequences, approximately 16% were seen once, and the ten largest hold under 8.5%. If no ophthalmopathy progression occurred within 18 months, Graves' hyperthyroidism was stable. Germline V gene sequence: CDR1 KGHDR, CDR2 SFDVKD. There are 20 residues in the CDR3. V was clipped by 0 bases and J by 2 bases, with 21 bases between them.

The origin of this receptor is a man between 18 and 35 years old with Graves' hyperthyroidism. The gene calls are TRBV24-1 and TRBJ2-2, with a tentative D call TRBD1 (5 bases). The sample comprised blood. The CDR3 here is CATSDLQGPAYRPNTGELFF. The CDR3 DNA reads as TGTGCCACCAGTGATTTGCAGGGTCCGGCGTACAGGCCAAACACCGGGGAGCTGTTTTTT.